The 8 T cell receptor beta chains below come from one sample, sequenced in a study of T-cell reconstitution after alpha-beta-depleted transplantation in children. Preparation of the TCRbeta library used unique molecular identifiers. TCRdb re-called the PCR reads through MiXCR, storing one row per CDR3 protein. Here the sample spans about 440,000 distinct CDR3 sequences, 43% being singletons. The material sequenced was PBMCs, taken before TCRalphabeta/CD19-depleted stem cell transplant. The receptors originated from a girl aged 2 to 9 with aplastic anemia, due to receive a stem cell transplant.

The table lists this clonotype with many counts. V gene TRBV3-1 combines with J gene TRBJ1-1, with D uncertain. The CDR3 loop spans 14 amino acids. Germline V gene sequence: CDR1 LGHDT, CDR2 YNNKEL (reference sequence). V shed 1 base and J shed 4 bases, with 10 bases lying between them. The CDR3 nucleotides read TGTGCCAGCAGCCAAGGAAGGTACGTCACTGAAGCTTTCTTT. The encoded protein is CASSQGRYVTEAFF.

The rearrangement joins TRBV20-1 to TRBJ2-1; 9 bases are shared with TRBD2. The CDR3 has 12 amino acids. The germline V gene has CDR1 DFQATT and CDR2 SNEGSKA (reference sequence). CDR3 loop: CGNSGGPNEQFF. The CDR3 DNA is TGCGGAAATAGCGGGGGACCCAATGAGCAGTTCTTC.

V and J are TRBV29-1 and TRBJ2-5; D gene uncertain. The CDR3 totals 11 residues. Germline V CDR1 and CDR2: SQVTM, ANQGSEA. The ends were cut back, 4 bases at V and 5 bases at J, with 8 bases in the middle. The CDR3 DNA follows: TGCAGCGTTGTATGGCGGGAGACCCAGTACTTC. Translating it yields CSVVWRETQYF.

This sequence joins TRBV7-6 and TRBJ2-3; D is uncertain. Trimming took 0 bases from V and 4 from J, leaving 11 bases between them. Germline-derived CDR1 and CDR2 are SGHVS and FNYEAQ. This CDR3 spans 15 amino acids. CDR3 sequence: CASSLASLGADTQYF. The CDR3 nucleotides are TGTGCCAGCAGCTTAGCTAGCCTAGGCGCAGATACGCAGTATTTT.

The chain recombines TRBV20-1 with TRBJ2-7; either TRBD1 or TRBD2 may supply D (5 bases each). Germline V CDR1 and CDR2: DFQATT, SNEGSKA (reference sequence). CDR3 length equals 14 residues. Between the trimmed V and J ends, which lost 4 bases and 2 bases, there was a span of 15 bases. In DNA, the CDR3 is TGCAGTGCTATGGTGGGAGTAGGGGCCTACGAGCAGTACTTC. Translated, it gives CSAMVGVGAYEQYF.

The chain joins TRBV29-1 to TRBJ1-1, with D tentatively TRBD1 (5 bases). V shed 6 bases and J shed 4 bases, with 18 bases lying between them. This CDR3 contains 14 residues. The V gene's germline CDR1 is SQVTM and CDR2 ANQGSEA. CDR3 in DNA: TGCAGCGTCAAACTGGGGGGGAGAGGCACTGAAGCTTTCTTT. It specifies CSVKLGGRGTEAFF.

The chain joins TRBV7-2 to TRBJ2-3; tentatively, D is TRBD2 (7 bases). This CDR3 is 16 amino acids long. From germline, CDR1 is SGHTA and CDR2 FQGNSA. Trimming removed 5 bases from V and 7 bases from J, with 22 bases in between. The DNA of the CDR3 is TGTGCCAGCAGCACCCGAACAGGGAGGGCCCCTAATACGCAGTATTTT. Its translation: CASSTRTGRAPNTQYF.

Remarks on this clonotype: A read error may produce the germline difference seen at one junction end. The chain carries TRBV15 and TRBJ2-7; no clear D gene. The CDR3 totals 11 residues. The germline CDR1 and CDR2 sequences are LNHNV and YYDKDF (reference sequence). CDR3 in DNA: TGTGCCACCAGCAGAGAACTGGTGATGGATTTC. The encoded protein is CATSRELVMDF.